The 32 T cell receptor beta chains below come from one sample, sequenced in a study of T cells in localized non-small cell lung cancer (dated by TCRdb to the early 2020s). Receptor amplification or capture employed the immunoSEQ multiplex PCR assay. Drawn from immuneACCESS, this table holds only the in-frame rearrangements with V and J called that TCRdb kept. Clones are partly lost; checked studies trace under half to an unresolved V gene and leave the rest unexplained. Within this sample are about 3,200 clones, with 24% of them counted one time only. The ten largest clones add up to 21% of the sample. The sample was lung tumor tissue, taken before any cancer treatment. The receptors were gathered from a man aged 35-75 years with stage I lung adenocarcinoma.

Comment on this clone: One junction end does not reproduce the germline sequence, and a read error may be involved. CDR3 residues: CASSPRTDNNYGYTF. DNA for the CDR3: TGTGCCAGCTCCCCACGGACGGATAATAACTATGGCTACACCTTC. The chain recombines TRBV18 with TRBJ1-2; D ambiguous. The CDR3 extends over 15 amino acids. Germline lookup yields CDR1 KGHSH and CDR2 LQKENI.

This clone was counted only a few times. In DNA, the CDR3 is TGTGCCAGCATTGTAGCGAACACCGGGGAGCTGTTTTTT. Its translation is CASIVANTGELFF. The genes are TRBV27 and TRBJ2-2; D remains ambiguous. Looked up from germline, CDR1 is MNHEY and CDR2 is SMNVEV (reference sequence). Trimming shortened V by 7 bases and J by 0 bases, and 6 bases separated the two germline ends. This CDR3 is 13 amino acids long.

This chain joins TRBV6-8 and TRBJ2-7, with 9 positions matching TRBD2. Trimming cost V 6 bases and J 2 bases; bases outside gene matches: 8. CDR1 MNHGY and CDR2 SAAAGT come from the germline V gene. CDR3 length: 15 amino acids. The CDR3 nucleotides read TGTGCCAGCAGCGTATCGACTAGCGGTACCTACGAGCAGTACTTC. Encoded protein: CASSVSTSGTYEQYF.

The sample holds one count of this clone. The chain is built from TRBV18 and TRBJ2-7; 7 bases map to TRBD1. J lost 3 bases, V lost 3 bases, and 8 bases had no gene match. From germline, CDR1 is KGHSH and CDR2 LQKENI. This CDR3 is built from 15 residues. The CDR3 protein is CASSPKWGTVYEQYF. CDR3 DNA sequence: TGTGCCAGCTCACCCAAGTGGGGGACAGTCTACGAGCAGTACTTC.

The chain recombines TRBV30 with TRBJ2-4; the match to TRBD2 covers 13 bases. Germline CDR1 is GTSNPN and CDR2 is SVGIG (reference sequence). The CDR3 extends over 17 amino acids. The J segment lost 0 bases and the V segment lost 3 bases, leaving 5 bases of the junction unmatched. CDR3 in amino acids: CAWSTGLAGLAKNIQYF. The CDR3 DNA reads TGTGCCTGGAGCACGGGACTAGCGGGGCTAGCCAAAAACATTCAGTACTTC.

This chain joins TRBV6-8 and TRBJ2-5; perhaps D is TRBD1 or TRBD2 (5 bases each). The CDR3 is made up of 16 amino acids. V was trimmed by 7 bases and J by 0 bases, leaving 18 bases between them. CDR1 is MNHGY and CDR2 is SAAAGT in the germline V gene. CDR3 residues: CASIPVRDGDQETQYF. CDR3 DNA: TGTGCCAGCATTCCAGTCCGGGACGGGGACCAAGAGACCCAGTACTTC.

The chain couples TRBV19 to TRBJ1-2; the D gene is possibly TRBD1 (6 bases). The length of the CDR3 is 15 residues. CDR1 LNHDA and CDR2 SQIVND come from the germline V gene (reference sequence). V was cut by 1 base and J by 2 bases, with 11 bases left in between. The CDR3 bases are TGTGCCAGTAGTATAGTACACAGGGAAAACTATGGCTACACCTTC. Encoded protein: CASSIVHRENYGYTF.

This chain connects TRBV19 to TRBJ1-3; D is unclear. Germline V gene data show CDR1 as LNHDA and CDR2 as SQIVND (reference sequence). V was trimmed by 8 bases and J by 0 bases, leaving 8 bases between them. This CDR3 is built from 13 residues. CDR3 sequence (DNA): TGTGCCAGTTGTGAGCTCTCTGGAAACACCATATATTTT. This gives the protein CASCELSGNTIYF.

V is TRBV11-3 and J is TRBJ2-7, with 8 positions matching TRBD2. The CDR3 sequence is 16 residues long. Per germline, CDR1 SGHNT and CDR2 YENEEA. J lost 3 bases, V lost 5 bases, and 12 bases had no gene match. This CDR3 is CASSRVGSLAVYEQYF. CDR3 sequence (DNA): TGTGCCAGCAGCCGAGTAGGTTCACTAGCGGTCTACGAGCAGTACTTC.

By sample share, this clone is medium-sized. The chain carries TRBV9 and TRBJ2-2; no firm D call. This CDR3 has 14 amino acids. V was clipped by 5 bases and J by 4 bases, with 12 bases between them. CDR1 is SGDLS, CDR2 YYNGEE, per germline. The CDR3 region is CASRQSAGTGELFF. The CDR3 nucleotides are TGTGCCAGCAGACAATCGGCCGGCACCGGGGAGCTGTTTTTT. Filled out from reference TRBV9 and TRBJ2-2, the complete variable domain reads DSGVTQTPKHLITATGQRVTLRCSPRSGDLSVYWYQQSLDQGLQFLIQYYNGEERAKGNILERFSAQQFPDLHSELNLSSLELGDSALYFCASRQSAGTGELFFGEGSRLTVL.

By share, this clone ranks as medium-sized. Different DNA sequences within this sample yield the same CDR3. The chain joins TRBV6-8 to TRBJ1-1; possible D gene TRBD1, 5 bases. CDR3 size: 15 residues. The ends were cut back, 2 bases at V and 3 bases at J, with 13 bases in the middle. In germline, CDR1 is MNHGY, CDR2 SAAAGT. The CDR3 DNA is TGTGCCAGCAGTTACAGTCCGGGGGGGGACACTGAAGCTTTCTTT. Translating it yields CASSYSPGGDTEAFF.

V is TRBV14 and J is TRBJ2-1, with D maybe TRBD2 (5 bases). The CDR3 is 15 residues long. Germline V lookup: CDR1 SGHDN, CDR2 FVKESK. V lost 3 bases, J lost 6 bases, and 15 bases lay in between. CDR3 DNA sequence: TGTGCCAGCAGCCACGGAGGTCCCCGGGTCAATGAGCAGTTCTTC. Protein: CASSHGGPRVNEQFF.

This clone is classed as medium-sized. The rearrangement links TRBV11-3 to TRBJ1-1; 9 bases align to TRBD1. Germline CDR1 and CDR2: SGHNT and YENEEA. This CDR3 has 18 amino acids. The V segment lost 5 bases and the J segment 3 bases; nucleotides outside the gene matches: 16. CDR3 protein: CASSHQTGGFFSDTEAFF. The DNA of the CDR3 is TGTGCCAGCAGCCACCAGACAGGGGGATTCTTCTCGGACACTGAAGCTTTCTTT.

This clone ranks as hyperexpanded. The chain combines TRBV11-3 with TRBJ2-5; 7 nucleotides match TRBD1. Per germline, CDR1 SGHNT and CDR2 YENEEA. The V segment lost 5 bases and the J segment 2 bases; nucleotides outside the gene matches: 14. The CDR3 runs 17 residues. The CDR3 coding sequence is TGTGCCAGCAGCCCGCGAGTTGGTAGGGGGCGGCAAGAGACCCAGTACTTC. It is translated as CASSPRVGRGRQETQYF.

The genes are TRBV18 and TRBJ2-1, with 7 bases lining up with TRBD1. In germline, CDR1 is KGHSH, CDR2 LQKENI. The V segment lost 1 base and the J segment 3 bases; nucleotides outside the gene matches: 3. CDR3 length equals 15 residues. In nucleotides, the CDR3 is TGTGCCAGCTCACCACGGGACAGTGGCTACAATGAGCAGTTCTTC. Its translation: CASSPRDSGYNEQFF.

The V gene is TRBV6-8, the J gene TRBJ2-7; D may be TRBD1 or TRBD2 (6 bases each). Germline CDR1 reads MNHGY; CDR2 reads SAAAGT. Trimming left V 7 bases short and J 5 bases short, with 24 bases between. There are 16 residues in the CDR3. The chain's CDR3 is CASIRGSRGAGHEQYF. CDR3 bases: TGTGCCAGCATTCGAGGTTCGAGGGGGGCTGGGCACGAGCAGTACTTC.

This clone was seen a handful of times. This rearrangement joins TRBV11-3 to TRBJ2-2, with TRBD2 as a possible D gene (6 bases). The CDR3 has 17 residues. V lost 7 bases and J lost 0, with 18 bases in between. Germline V gives CDR1 SGHNT, CDR2 YENEEA. CDR3 nucleotide sequence: TGTGCCAGCAAAGCCTCTGGAGGGAGGACGAACACCGGGGAGCTGTTTTTT. Translated, it gives CASKASGGRTNTGELFF.

This clone was counted between two and nine times. The chain recombines TRBV9 with TRBJ2-3, with 12 bases that match TRBD1. With 0 bases clipped from V and 5 bases from J, the junction kept 4 bases outside the gene matches. The CDR3 covers 16 residues. Germline V lookup: CDR1 SGDLS, CDR2 YYNGEE. CDR3: CASSVAGQGALDTQYF. The CDR3 bases are TGTGCCAGCAGCGTAGCGGGACAGGGGGCCTTAGATACGCAGTATTTT.

This clone is labeled medium-sized. V usage is TRBV6-8 and J usage is TRBJ1-1, with unresolved D. Trimming left V 6 bases short and J 2 bases short, with 10 bases between. Germline loops: CDR1 MNHGY, CDR2 SAAAGT. The CDR3 consists of 13 residues. The CDR3 here is CASSLGKNTEAFF. The CDR3 nucleotides read TGTGCCAGCAGCCTAGGGAAAAACACTGAAGCTTTCTTT.

This clone came up many times. This sequence joins TRBV11-3 and TRBJ1-2; D may be TRBD1 (6 bases). Per germline, CDR1 SGHNT and CDR2 YENEEA. Deletions cut 5 bases from V and 2 bases from J, with 12 bases between. The CDR3 is made up of 14 amino acids. The CDR3 DNA reads as TGTGCCAGCAGCCTTGGACAGCACAACTATGGCTACACCTTC. Translated: CASSLGQHNYGYTF.

By frequency in the sample, this clone is medium-sized. The V and J genes are TRBV9 and TRBJ2-5; 8 positions match TRBD2. The CDR3 runs to 15 residues. The V segment lost 3 bases and the J segment 5 bases; nucleotides outside the gene matches: 9. Germline V gives CDR1 SGDLS, CDR2 YYNGEE. The CDR3 here is CASSEAGAVWETQYF. CDR3 in DNA: TGTGCCAGCAGCGAAGCGGGGGCTGTTTGGGAGACCCAGTACTTC.

This clone was recorded a few times. This chain connects TRBV6-8 to TRBJ2-7; 9 bases are a match to TRBD1. V trimming: 0 bases; J trimming: 3 bases; junction bases outside the gene matches: 18. The V gene's germline CDR1 is MNHGY and CDR2 SAAAGT. This CDR3 spans 20 amino acids. The CDR3 DNA is TGTGCCAGCAGTTACTCGACAAGGGGACAGGGCATCCTAGGTCTCTACGAGCAGTACTTC. Translating gives CASSYSTRGQGILGLYEQYF.

This clone came up a few times. The gene calls are TRBV11-3 and TRBJ2-1; the match to TRBD2 covers 7 bases. The junction had 4 bases not matched to a gene; V was cut back by 5 bases and J by 0 bases. CDR1 SGHNT and CDR2 YENEEA come from the germline V gene. The CDR3 spans 15 residues. The CDR3 bases are TGTGCCAGCAGCCGGAGCGGGACCTCCTACAATGAGCAGTTCTTC. Its translation: CASSRSGTSYNEQFF.

The V gene is TRBV19, the J gene TRBJ2-7; D is unresolved. CDR3 length equals 11 residues. The V gene lost 7 bases and the J gene lost 6 bases, with 10 bases spanning the gap. Germline-derived CDR1 and CDR2 are LNHDA and SQIVND (reference sequence). The chain's CDR3 is CASTARGEQYF. The CDR3 DNA sequence: TGTGCCAGTACGGCGAGAGGCGAGCAGTACTTC.

V and J are TRBV6-8 and TRBJ2-3, with D possibly being TRBD1 or TRBD2 (5 bases each). The CDR3 loop spans 14 amino acids. Germline assignment: CDR1 MNHGY and CDR2 SAAAGT. V lost 5 bases to trimming and J lost 5 bases, with 14 bases between them. The CDR3 is CASSTDGTRDTQYF. CDR3 coding DNA: TGTGCCAGCAGTACCGACGGGACCAGAGATACGCAGTATTTT.

V is TRBV30 and J is TRBJ2-1; D assignment may be TRBD1 or TRBD2 (6 bases each). Germline CDR1 reads GTSNPN; CDR2 reads SVGIG (reference sequence). Trimming removed 7 bases from V and 2 bases from J, with 15 bases in between. The CDR3 contains 14 residues. The chain's CDR3 is CALRRDIPYNEQFF. CDR3 nucleotides: TGTGCCTTGAGGAGGGACATCCCCTACAATGAGCAGTTCTTC.

This clone has only a few counts. This sequence joins TRBV6-8 and TRBJ2-2, with D possibly being TRBD1 (6 bases). CDR1 MNHGY and CDR2 SAAAGT come from the germline V gene. V was clipped by 5 bases and J by 7 bases, with 20 bases between them. The CDR3 covers 16 residues. For the CDR3, the DNA is TGTGCCAGCAGTGATATAACTTACAGGGTTTTCGGGGAGCTGTTTTTT. It yields the protein CASSDITYRVFGELFF.

The chain combines TRBV12-5 with TRBJ1-1; D may be TRBD1 (5 bases). The CDR3 is 15 amino acids. Germline CDR1 reads LGHNT; CDR2 reads FRNRAP. The CDR3 region is CASNEVGRVATEAFF. CDR3 sequence (DNA): TGTGCCAGCAATGAGGTGGGGCGGGTGGCCACTGAAGCTTTCTTT.

V gene TRBV19 combines with J gene TRBJ1-1, with D possibly TRBD1 on 6 matching bases. This CDR3 has 15 amino acids. Germline CDR1 LNHDA, CDR2 SQIVND (reference sequence). The germline V and J ends were trimmed by 7 bases and 3 bases, with 18 bases remaining between them. CDR3 nucleotide sequence: TGTGCCAGTAATGGGGGGGGCAGGTATTACACTGAAGCTTTCTTT. This translates into CASNGGGRYYTEAFF.

This clone appeared a few times. The rearrangement links TRBV4-1 to TRBJ1-3, with 10 bases that match TRBD1. The ends lost 3 bases at V and 4 bases at J; junction bases unmatched: 3. The germline V gene has CDR1 MGHRA and CDR2 YSYEKL. CDR3 size: 15 residues. Written as DNA, the CDR3 is TGCGCCAGCAGCCACCCGGGACAGGGGGGAAACACCATATATTTT. Its translation is CASSHPGQGGNTIYF.

This clone came up a few times. The chain couples TRBV11-3 to TRBJ1-1; D unclear. The CDR3 spans 15 residues. Germline loops: CDR1 SGHNT, CDR2 YENEEA. Trimming removed 5 bases at V and 0 bases at J, with 13 bases between. The CDR3 coding sequence is TGTGCCAGCAGCGTAGGAGTCAGCATGAACACTGAAGCTTTCTTT. Amino acid sequence: CASSVGVSMNTEAFF.

The chain is built from TRBV19 and TRBJ2-7; 8 nucleotides agree with TRBD1. The CDR3 consists of 15 residues. V was clipped by 0 bases and J by 5 bases; unmatched bases: 6. CDR1 and CDR2 from the germline V gene are LNHDA and SQIVND (reference sequence). CDR3 DNA: TGTGCCAGTAGTATAGATCGGACAGGGATGGACGAGCAGTACTTC. Residues: CASSIDRTGMDEQYF.